The entry below describes one T cell receptor (beta chain). What it recognizes is unknown. Other DNA sequences in the same sample also yield this CDR3. These data originate in a study of shared clonotypes between healthy human individuals. At the level of the study: Each donor contributed plates that comprised three CD4 naive, three CD4 memory, two CD8 naive and one CD8 memory.

Study observations and caveats: The represented genetic and exposure-history diversity was limited by the small number of donors.

Germline lookup yields CDR1 DFQATT and CDR2 SNEGSKA (reference sequence). Trimming stripped 3 bases from V and 4 bases from J, with 6 bases between. This CDR3 comprises 11 residues. Deep was the level at which the assay was run. Assay used: immunoSEQ multiplex PCR; TCRdb lists only in-frame clones, some missing. The table includes roughly 1 million clones, around 82% detected once. The TCR was taken from a young man in good health. Some clones in this sample may be carry-over from other donors' samples. Sequenced material: memory CD4+ T cells from PBMCs. Subset noted: CD45RA-negative fraction. The chain is built from TRBV20-1 and TRBJ1-1; D is unclear. The CDR3 reads CSASPGTEAFF. In nucleotides, the CDR3 is TGCAGTGCTAGTCCCGGCACTGAAGCTTTCTTT.